The next 10 T cell receptor beta chains were all read from a single sample in a study of tumor-infiltrating lymphocytes in primary liver carcinoma. A primer in the constant region served to generate TCR beta cDNA from around 500 ng of total RNA. Each TCR beta library was derived from three nested multiplex PCR rounds that employed slightly modified ARM-PCR. Amplification in the first two PCR rounds was performed using TRBV1-TRBV30 forward primers and a C-beta reverse primer for roughly 9 cycles each. TCRdb called the multiplex PCR reads again in MiXCR, with one record for every CDR3 protein. The sample has about 190,000 distinct CDR3 sequences; roughly 80% are singletons. Unsorted bulk tissue, about 17-33 mg of it, served as the source for co-extraction of RNA and DNA. The sample was tumor tissue from primary liver carcinoma. The receptors were sampled from a man aged 35 to 55 with primary liver carcinoma and hepatitis B virus infection.

Worth noting for this clonotype: The CDR3 ends on some other residue instead of the conserved phenylalanine or tryptophan, so this is likely a read error. No DNA is shown, since the ends of the CDR3 on it are uncertain; the CDR3 is the one TCRdb lists. This chain links TRBV4-2 with TRBJ2-1; the D call of TRBD1 is as the table states it, not checked on the DNA. Germline V gene lookup returns CDR1 LGHNA and CDR2 YNFKEQ. The CDR3 is made up of 16 amino acids, end residues included. The CDR3 region is CASNHAGGQGNNELFL.

Details on this clonotype: Here the CDR3 omits its conserved ending phenylalanine or tryptophan, so a read error is the likely source. The rearrangement links TRBV29-1 to TRBJ2-5; D might be TRBD1 (5 bases). The CDR3 runs 14 residues. Germline lookup yields CDR1 SQVTM and CDR2 ANQGSEA. The CDR3 reads CSVTDPDTQETQYI. CDR3 bases: TGCAGCGTGACGGACCCGGACACTCAAGAGACGCAGTACATC.

In the case of this clonotype: Possible read error: a much larger clone is one base away. J is TRBJ2-1 and V is TRBV24-1; D call uncertain. Germline values: CDR1 KGHDR, CDR2 SFDVKD. V was shortened by 5 bases and J by 4 bases, with 11 bases between the two germline ends. The CDR3 totals 14 residues. CDR3 sequence (DNA): TGTGCCACCAGTGCCCACCTGGGGTACAATGAGCAGTTCTTC. Protein: CATSAHLGYNEQFF.

This clonotype appeared many times. The V call is TRBV5-1, the J call TRBJ1-1; D might be TRBD1 (6 bases). Germline-derived CDR1 and CDR2 are SGHRS and YFSETQ. This CDR3 has 15 residues. Trimming removed 4 bases at V and 4 bases at J, with 17 bases between. CDR3 residues: CASSTVPTGSTEAFF. The CDR3 DNA follows: TGCGCCAGCAGCACGGTTCCAACAGGGAGCACTGAAGCTTTCTTT.

Comments on this clonotype: This may arise from a read error, as a much more abundant clone is one base away. The gene calls are TRBV24-1 and TRBJ1-5; D perhaps matches TRBD1 (6 bases). The V gene's germline CDR1 is KGHDR and CDR2 SFDVKD. This CDR3 is built from 15 residues. DNA of the CDR3: TGTGTCACCAGTGTCGGAGGTAGGGGGGATCAGCCCCAGCATTTT. This encodes CVTSVGGRGDQPQHF.

Worth noting for this clonotype: This could be a read error, since a much larger clone is one nucleotide away. V usage is TRBV28 and J usage is TRBJ1-1; D unclear. Germline values: CDR1 MDHEN, CDR2 SYDVKM. The CDR3 is 14 amino acids. Here the CDR3 reads CGSSERGENAEAFF. CDR3 nucleotides: TGTGGCAGCAGTGAGCGGGGAGAAAACGCTGAAGCTTTCTTT.

A word on this clonotype: A read error may be the cause here, since a much bigger clone is one base away. The chain recombines TRBV5-1 with TRBJ2-1; 10 nucleotides line up with TRBD2. CDR3 length: 15 residues. From germline, CDR1 is SGHRS and CDR2 YFSETQ. The chain's CDR3 is CASSSSSGSVNEQLF. Here the CDR3 DNA reads TGCGCCAGCAGCTCTTCTAGCGGGAGTGTCAATGAGCAGTTGTTC. Filled out from reference TRBV5-1 and TRBJ2-1, the complete variable domain reads KAGVTQTPRYLIKTRGQQVTLSCSPISGHRSVSWYQQTPGQGLQFLFEYFSETQRNKGNFPGRFSGRQFSNSRSEMNVSTLELGDSALYLCASSSSSGSVNEQLFGPGTRLTVL.

V usage is TRBV29-1 and J usage is TRBJ2-1; TRBD1 might be the D (6 bases). The V end was cut by 7 bases, the J end by 5 bases, with 12 bases between. The CDR3 loop spans 12 amino acids. Germline V gives CDR1 SQVTM, CDR2 ANQGSEA. This CDR3 reads CSAMRGNNEQFF. CDR3 DNA sequence: TGCAGCGCCATGAGGGGGAACAATGAGCAGTTCTTC.

Of note for this clonotype: This likely comes from a read error, as the CDR3 has no conserved phenylalanine or tryptophan at its end. The genes are TRBV12-3 or TRBV12-4 and TRBJ1-2, with D uncertain. This CDR3 is built from 13 residues. The CDR3 DNA reads TGTGCCAGCAGTTATACAGTGAACTATGGGTACACCATC. It encodes CASSYTVNYGYTI.

This clonotype is medium-sized within its sample. The chain joins TRBV12-3 or TRBV12-4 to TRBJ2-7, with 8 positions matching TRBD2. The V segment lost 5 bases and the J segment 5 bases; nucleotides outside the gene matches: 8. The CDR3 extends over 14 amino acids. CDR3 nucleotides: TGTGCCAGCAGTCCAGCGGGAGTAAGGAACGAGCAGTACTTC. Its translation is CASSPAGVRNEQYF.